This T cell receptor beta chain comes out of a study of T-cell memory formation after mild COVID-19. Concerning this clonotype: Its antigen is currently unknown.

Barcoded TCR alpha and TCR beta cDNA libraries with UMIs came from 5'RACE using constant-segment primers. Via MiXCR, TCRdb re-called the 5' RACE reads, giving one row per CDR3 protein. Of over 350,000 distinct CDR3 sequences listed, roughly 26% were seen once; the top ten hold around 8.8%. Study-wide findings and caveats: Certain responding clones were present in pre-infection memory, suggesting participation of cross-reactive memory. Clones that shrank (day 15 to 85) were balanced CD4/CD8, whereas later expanders leaned CD4+. For contracting clones, CD4+ ones sat mainly in CM and EM, CD8+ in EMRA.

The germline CDR1 and CDR2 sequences are SGHTA and FQGNSA. The CDR3 sequence is 15 residues long. V gave up 6 bases and J gave up 4 bases; unmatched junction bases: 9. The TCR comes from an adult woman who had mild COVID-19 (a few samples of this study predate the infection). Cell type and time point are not known. Sequencing was done on a sample of PBMCs or a T cell subset sorted from them (not recorded which). The chain couples TRBV7-2 to TRBJ1-2, with 9 bases aligning to TRBD1. CDR3 coding DNA: TGTGCCAGCAGTTCCACAGGGGGCCGGGGCTATGGCTACACCTTC. Translating gives CASSSTGGRGYGYTF.